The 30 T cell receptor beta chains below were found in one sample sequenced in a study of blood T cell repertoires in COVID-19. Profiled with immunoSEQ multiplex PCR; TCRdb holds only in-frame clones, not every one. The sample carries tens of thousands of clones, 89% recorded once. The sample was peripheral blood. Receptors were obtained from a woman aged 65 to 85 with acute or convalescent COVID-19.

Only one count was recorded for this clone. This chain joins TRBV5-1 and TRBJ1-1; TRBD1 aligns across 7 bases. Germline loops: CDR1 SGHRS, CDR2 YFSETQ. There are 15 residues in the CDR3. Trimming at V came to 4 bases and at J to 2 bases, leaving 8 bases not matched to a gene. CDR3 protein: CASSLPTGTNTEAFF. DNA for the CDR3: TGCGCCAGCAGCCTTCCGACAGGGACAAACACTGAAGCTTTCTTT.

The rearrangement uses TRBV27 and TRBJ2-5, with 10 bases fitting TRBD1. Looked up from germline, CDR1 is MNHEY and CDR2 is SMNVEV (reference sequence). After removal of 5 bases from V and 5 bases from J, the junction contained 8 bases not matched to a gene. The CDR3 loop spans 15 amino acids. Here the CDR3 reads CASSPRQGATETQYF. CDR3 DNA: TGTGCCAGCAGTCCCCGACAGGGGGCGACGGAGACCCAGTACTTC.

The CDR3 DNA follows: TGTGCCAGCAGCCCGAGGGGGCGGGAGGGCTACAATGAGCAGTTCTTC. This codes for CASSPRGREGYNEQFF. This chain links TRBV5-8 with TRBJ2-1; TRBD2 matches at 9 bases. There are 16 residues in the CDR3. Per germline, CDR1 SGHTS and CDR2 YDEGEE. Germline trimming cut 4 bases from V and 3 bases from J; bases unmatched to any gene: 8.

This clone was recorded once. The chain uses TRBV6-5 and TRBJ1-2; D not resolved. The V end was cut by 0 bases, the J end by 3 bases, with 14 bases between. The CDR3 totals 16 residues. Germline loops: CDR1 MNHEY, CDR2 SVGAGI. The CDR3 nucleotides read TGTGCCAGCAGTTACTCGATCCCTGACCAGGACTATGGCTACACCTTC. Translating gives CASSYSIPDQDYGYTF.

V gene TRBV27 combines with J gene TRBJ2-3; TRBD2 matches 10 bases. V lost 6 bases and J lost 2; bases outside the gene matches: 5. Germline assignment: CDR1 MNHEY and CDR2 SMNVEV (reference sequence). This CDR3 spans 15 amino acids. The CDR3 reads CASSPGLAVTDTQYF. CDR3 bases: TGTGCCAGCAGCCCCGGACTAGCGGTCACAGATACGCAGTATTTT.

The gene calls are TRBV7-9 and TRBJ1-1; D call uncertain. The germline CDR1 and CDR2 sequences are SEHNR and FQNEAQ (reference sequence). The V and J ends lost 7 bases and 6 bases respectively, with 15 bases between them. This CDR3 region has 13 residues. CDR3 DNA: TGTGCCAGCATCCCCGGGGTTAAGTCTGAAGCTTTCTTT. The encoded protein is CASIPGVKSEAFF.

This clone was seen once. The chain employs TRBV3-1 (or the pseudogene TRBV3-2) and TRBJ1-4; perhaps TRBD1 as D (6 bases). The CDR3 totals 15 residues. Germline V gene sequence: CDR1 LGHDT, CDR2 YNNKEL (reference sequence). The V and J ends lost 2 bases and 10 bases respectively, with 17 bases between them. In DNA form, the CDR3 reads TGTGCCAGCAGCCAACGTACAGGGTCTAGCGGAAAACTGTTTTTT. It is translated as CASSQRTGSSGKLFF.

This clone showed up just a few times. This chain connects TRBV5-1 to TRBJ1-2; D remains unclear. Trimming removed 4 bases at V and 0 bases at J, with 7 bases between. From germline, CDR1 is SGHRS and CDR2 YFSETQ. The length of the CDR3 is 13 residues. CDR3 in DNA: TGCGCCAGCAGCGCGGAGGCTAACTATGGCTACACCTTC. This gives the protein CASSAEANYGYTF.

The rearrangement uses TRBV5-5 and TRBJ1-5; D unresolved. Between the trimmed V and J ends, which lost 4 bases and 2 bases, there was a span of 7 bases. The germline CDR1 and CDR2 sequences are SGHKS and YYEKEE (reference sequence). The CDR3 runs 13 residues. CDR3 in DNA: TGTGCCAGCAGCCCGATAGGCAATCAGCCCCAGCATTTT. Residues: CASSPIGNQPQHF.

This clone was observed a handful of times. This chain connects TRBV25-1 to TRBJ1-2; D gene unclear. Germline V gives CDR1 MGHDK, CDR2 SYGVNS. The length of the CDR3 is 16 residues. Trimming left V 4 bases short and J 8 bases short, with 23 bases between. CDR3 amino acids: CASSAFGLEAARGYTF. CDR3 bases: TGTGCCAGCAGTGCTTTCGGGTTGGAGGCAGCCCGCGGCTACACCTTC.

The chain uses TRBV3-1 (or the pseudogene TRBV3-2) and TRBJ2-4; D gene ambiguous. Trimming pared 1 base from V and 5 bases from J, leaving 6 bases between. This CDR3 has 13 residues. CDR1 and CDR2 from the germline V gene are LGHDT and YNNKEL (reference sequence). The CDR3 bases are TGTGCCAGCAGCCAAGGGCCCCAAAACATTCAGTACTTC. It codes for CASSQGPQNIQYF.

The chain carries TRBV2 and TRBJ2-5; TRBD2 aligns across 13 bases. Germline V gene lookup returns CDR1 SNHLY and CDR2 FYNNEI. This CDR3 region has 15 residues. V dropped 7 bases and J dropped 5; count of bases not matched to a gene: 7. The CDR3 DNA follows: TGTGCCAGCACTCTACTAGCGGGGGGGAGTGAGACCCAGTACTTC. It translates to CASTLLAGGSETQYF.

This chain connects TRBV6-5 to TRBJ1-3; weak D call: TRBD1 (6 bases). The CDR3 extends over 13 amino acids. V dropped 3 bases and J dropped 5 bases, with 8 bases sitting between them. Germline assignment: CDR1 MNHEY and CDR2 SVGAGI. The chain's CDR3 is CASSYGQRNTIYF. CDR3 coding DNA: TGTGCCAGCAGTTATGGACAGAGAAACACCATATATTTT.

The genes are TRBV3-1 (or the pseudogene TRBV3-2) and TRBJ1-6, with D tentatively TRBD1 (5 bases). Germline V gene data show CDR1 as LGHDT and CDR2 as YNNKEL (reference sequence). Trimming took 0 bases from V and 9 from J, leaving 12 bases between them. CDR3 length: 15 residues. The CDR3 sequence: CASSQEGGAPSPLHF. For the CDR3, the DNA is TGTGCCAGCAGCCAAGAGGGAGGGGCCCCTTCACCCCTCCACTTT.

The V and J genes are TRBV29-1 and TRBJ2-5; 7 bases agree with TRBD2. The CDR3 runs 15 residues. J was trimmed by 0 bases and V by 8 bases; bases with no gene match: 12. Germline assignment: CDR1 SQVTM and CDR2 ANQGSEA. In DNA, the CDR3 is TGCAGCTCCACTCGAGCGGGGATAAACCAAGAGACCCAGTACTTC. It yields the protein CSSTRAGINQETQYF.

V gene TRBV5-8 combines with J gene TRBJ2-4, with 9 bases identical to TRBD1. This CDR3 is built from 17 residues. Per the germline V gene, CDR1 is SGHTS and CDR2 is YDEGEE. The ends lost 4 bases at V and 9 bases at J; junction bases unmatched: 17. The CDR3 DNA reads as TGTGCCAGCAGCATAAAACCGGGACAGGGATGGACGGGCATTCAGTACTTC. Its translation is CASSIKPGQGWTGIQYF.

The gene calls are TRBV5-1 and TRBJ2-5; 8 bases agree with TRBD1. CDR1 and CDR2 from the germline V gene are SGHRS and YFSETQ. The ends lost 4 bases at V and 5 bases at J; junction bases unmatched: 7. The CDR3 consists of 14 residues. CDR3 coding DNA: TGCGCCAGCAGCCAAGACAGGGGTTTGGAGACCCAGTACTTC. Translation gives CASSQDRGLETQYF.

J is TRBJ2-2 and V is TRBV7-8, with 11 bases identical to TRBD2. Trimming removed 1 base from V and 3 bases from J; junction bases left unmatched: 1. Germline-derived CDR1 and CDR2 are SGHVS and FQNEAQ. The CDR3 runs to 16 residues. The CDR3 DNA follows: TGTGCCAGCAGCTTAGTAGCGGGGGGGGACACCGGGGAGCTGTTTTTT. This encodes CASSLVAGGDTGELFF.

For the CDR3, the DNA is TGTGCCAGTAGGAGGACAGGTGGTAGCAATCAGCCCCAGCATTTT. It specifies CASRRTGGSNQPQHF. This chain connects TRBV19 to TRBJ1-5; 7 nucleotides match TRBD1. V lost 6 bases and J lost 0; bases outside the gene matches: 5. The CDR3 has 15 amino acids. Germline CDR1 reads LNHDA; CDR2 reads SQIVND (reference sequence).

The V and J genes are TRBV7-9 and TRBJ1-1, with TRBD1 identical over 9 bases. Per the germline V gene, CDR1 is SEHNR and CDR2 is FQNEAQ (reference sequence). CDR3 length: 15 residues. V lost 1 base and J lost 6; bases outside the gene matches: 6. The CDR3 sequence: CASSLGDREGAEAFF. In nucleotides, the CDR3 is TGTGCCAGCAGCTTAGGGGACAGGGAAGGGGCTGAAGCTTTCTTT.

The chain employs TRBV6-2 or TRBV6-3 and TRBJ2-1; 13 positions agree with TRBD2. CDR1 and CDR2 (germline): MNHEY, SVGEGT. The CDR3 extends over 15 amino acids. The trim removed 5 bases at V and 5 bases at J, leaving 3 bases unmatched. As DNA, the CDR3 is TGTGCCAGCAGTGCCGGGACTAGCGGGGACAATGAGCAGTTCTTC. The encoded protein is CASSAGTSGDNEQFF.

The CDR3 loop reads CASSSRQGAGNEKLFF. In DNA form, the CDR3 reads TGCGCCAGCTCTTCTCGACAGGGGGCGGGTAATGAAAAACTGTTTTTT. The chain uses TRBV5-1 and TRBJ1-4; 10 positions match TRBD1. The trim removed 7 bases at V and 4 bases at J, leaving 10 bases unmatched. In germline, CDR1 is SGHRS, CDR2 YFSETQ. This CDR3 spans 16 amino acids.

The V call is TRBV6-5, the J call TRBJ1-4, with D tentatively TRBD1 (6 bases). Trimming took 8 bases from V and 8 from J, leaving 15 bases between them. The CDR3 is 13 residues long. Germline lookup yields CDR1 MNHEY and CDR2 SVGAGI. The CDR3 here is CASGGGPWEKLFF. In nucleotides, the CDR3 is TGTGCCAGCGGGGGGGGGCCCTGGGAAAAACTGTTTTTT.

DNA for the CDR3: TGCGCCAGCAGCTTTCGTCGCCAGGGGAGGACTAGCGGGAGCAATGAGCAGTTCTTC. Protein product: CASSFRRQGRTSGSNEQFF. This chain uses TRBV5-1 with TRBJ2-1, with 13 bases identical to TRBD2. J gave up 6 bases and V 2 bases, and 14 bases lay outside the gene matches. CDR1 and CDR2 from the germline V gene are SGHRS and YFSETQ. The CDR3 spans 19 residues.

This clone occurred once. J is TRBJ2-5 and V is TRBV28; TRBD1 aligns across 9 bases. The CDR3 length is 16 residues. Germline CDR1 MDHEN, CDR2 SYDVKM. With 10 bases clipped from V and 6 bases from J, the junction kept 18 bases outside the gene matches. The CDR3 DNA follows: TGTGCCATTTACCCCGGAGGGACAGGGACATTAAAGACCCAGTACTTC. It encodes CAIYPGGTGTLKTQYF.

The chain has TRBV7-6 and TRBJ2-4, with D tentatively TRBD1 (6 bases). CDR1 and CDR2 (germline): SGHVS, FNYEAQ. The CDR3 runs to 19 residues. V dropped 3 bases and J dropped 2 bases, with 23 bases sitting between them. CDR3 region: CASSFSFRDKKGTKNIQYF. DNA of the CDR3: TGTGCCAGCAGCTTTAGCTTCCGGGACAAAAAAGGGACCAAAAACATTCAGTACTTC. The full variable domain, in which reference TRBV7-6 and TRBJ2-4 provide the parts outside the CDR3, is GAGVSQSPRYKVTKRGQDVALRCDPISGHVSLYWYRQALGQGPEFLTYFNYEAQQDKSGLPNDRFSAERPEGSISTLTIQRTEQRDSAMYRCASSFSFRDKKGTKNIQYFGAGTRLSVL.

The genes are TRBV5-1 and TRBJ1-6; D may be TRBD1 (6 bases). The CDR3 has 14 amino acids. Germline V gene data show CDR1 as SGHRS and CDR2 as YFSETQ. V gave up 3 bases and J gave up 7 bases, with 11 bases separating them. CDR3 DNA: TGCGCCAGCAGCTATGGACAGACCAATTCACCCCTCCACTTT. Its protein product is CASSYGQTNSPLHF.

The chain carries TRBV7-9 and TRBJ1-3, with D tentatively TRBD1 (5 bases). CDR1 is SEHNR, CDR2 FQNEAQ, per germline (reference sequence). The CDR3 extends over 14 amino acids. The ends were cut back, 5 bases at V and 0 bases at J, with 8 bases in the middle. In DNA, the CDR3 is TGTGCCAGCAGCCCGCAGGGCTCTGGAAACACCATATATTTT. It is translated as CASSPQGSGNTIYF.

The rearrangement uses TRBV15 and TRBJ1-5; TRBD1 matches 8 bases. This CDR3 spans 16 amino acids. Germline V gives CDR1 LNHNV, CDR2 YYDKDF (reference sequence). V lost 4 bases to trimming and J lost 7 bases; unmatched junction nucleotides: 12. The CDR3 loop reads CATSKGVQGAEQPQHF. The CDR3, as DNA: TGTGCCACCAGCAAGGGGGTCCAGGGGGCGGAACAGCCCCAGCATTTT.

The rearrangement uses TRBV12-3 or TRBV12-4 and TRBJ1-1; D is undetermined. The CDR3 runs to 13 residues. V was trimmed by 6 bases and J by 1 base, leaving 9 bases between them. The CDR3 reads CASSPRQNTEAFF. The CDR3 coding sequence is TGTGCCAGCAGCCCCCGACAGAACACTGAAGCTTTCTTT.